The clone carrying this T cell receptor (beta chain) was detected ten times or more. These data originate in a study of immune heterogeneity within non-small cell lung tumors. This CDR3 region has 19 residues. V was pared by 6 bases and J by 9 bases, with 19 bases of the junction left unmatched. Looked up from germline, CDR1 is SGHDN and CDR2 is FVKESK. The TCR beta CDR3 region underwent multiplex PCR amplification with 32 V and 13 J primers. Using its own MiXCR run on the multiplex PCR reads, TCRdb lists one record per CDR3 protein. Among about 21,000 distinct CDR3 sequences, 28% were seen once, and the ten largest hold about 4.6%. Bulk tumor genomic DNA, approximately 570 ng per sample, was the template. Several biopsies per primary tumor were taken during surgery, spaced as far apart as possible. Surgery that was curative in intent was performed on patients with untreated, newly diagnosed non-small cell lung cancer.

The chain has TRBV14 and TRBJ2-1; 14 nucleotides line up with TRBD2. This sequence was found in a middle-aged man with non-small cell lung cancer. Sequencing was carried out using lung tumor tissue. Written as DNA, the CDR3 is TGTGCCAGCAGTCTAGACTCCGGAGGACTAGCGGGGGGAGGTGGTGAGCAGTTCTTC. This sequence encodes CASSLDSGGLAGGGGEQFF.